Included here is one T cell receptor beta chain sequence, with context. The record originates from a study of cytomegalovirus exposure and HLA in healthy donors. The table came from immunoSEQ multiplex PCR; TCRdb's copy has only in-frame clones and leaves some out. The sample lists over 85,000 clones; roughly 92% were seen once. The receptor was derived from a woman in her 30s in good health and CMV-seropositive. The sample taken for sequencing was PBMCs.

This chain's CDR3 is CASALLSLAGEGYGYTF. The CDR3 DNA sequence: TGTGCCAGCGCGCTCTTGTCATTGGCAGGGGAAGGCTATGGCTACACCTTC. The chain links TRBV7-2 to TRBJ1-2; maybe TRBD1 (6 bases). Trimming stripped 8 bases from V and 4 bases from J, with 26 bases between. Per the germline V gene, CDR1 is SGHTA and CDR2 is FQGNSA. There are 17 residues in the CDR3.